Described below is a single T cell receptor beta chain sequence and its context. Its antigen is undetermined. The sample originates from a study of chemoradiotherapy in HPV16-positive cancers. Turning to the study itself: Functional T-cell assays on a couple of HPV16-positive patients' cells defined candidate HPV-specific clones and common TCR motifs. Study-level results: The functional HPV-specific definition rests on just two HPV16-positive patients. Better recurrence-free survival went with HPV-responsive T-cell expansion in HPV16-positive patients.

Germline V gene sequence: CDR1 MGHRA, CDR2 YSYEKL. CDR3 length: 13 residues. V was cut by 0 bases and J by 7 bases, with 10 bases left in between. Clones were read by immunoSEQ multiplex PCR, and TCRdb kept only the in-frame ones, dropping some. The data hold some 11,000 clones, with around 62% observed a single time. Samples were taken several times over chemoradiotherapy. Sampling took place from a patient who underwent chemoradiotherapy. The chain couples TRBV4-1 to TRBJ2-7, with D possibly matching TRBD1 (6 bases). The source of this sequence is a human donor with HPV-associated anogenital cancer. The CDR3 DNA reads TGCGCCAGCAGCCAAGATCGAGGACAGGAGCAGTACTTC. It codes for CASSQDRGQEQYF.